This is a list of T cell receptor beta chains from one sample in a study of cytomegalovirus exposure and HLA in healthy donors. The method was immunoSEQ multiplex PCR; TCRdb's version includes in-frame clones alone and lacks a portion of them. Altogether 95,000 to 150,000 clones are present, 75% to 80% being singletons, with the ten largest covering 3% to 4%. The specimen was PBMCs. These receptors were taken from a woman under 40 in good health and CMV-seropositive. Both conserved end residues are part of each CDR3. Each record gives: J gene, D gene, clone size, V gene, CDR3 protein, CDR3 DNA. A D gene is named only where the DNA matches it firmly. Clone sizes are given selectively: once, few, many, or a class where the clone is expanded.

j_gene: TRBJ2-1; d_gene: TRBD2; abundance: NA; v_gene: TRBV27; CDR3aa: CASSLLAGAYNEQFF; CDR3nt: TGTGCCAGCAGTTTACTAGCGGGGGCCTACAATGAGCAGTTCTTC
j_gene: TRBJ2-5; d_gene: NA; abundance: NA; v_gene: TRBV7-9; CDR3aa: CASSLDASGGGETQYF; CDR3nt: TGTGCCAGCAGCTTAGATGCCTCGGGTGGGGGGGAGACCCAGTACTTC
j_gene: TRBJ2-1; d_gene: NA; abundance: NA; v_gene: TRBV6-1; CDR3aa: CASTEDFTSYNEQFF; CDR3nt: TGTGCCAGCACCGAGGACTTCACCTCCTACAATGAGCAGTTCTTC
j_gene: TRBJ2-7; d_gene: NA; abundance: once; v_gene: TRBV18; CDR3aa: CASSEYRDPSSYEQYF; CDR3nt: TGTGCCAGCTCAGAATACAGGGACCCGAGCTCCTACGAGCAGTACTTC
j_gene: TRBJ2-2; d_gene: TRBD2; abundance: NA; v_gene: TRBV12-5; CDR3aa: CASGLATSLNTGELFF; CDR3nt: TGTGCTAGTGGTTTGGCGACTAGCTTGAACACCGGGGAGCTGTTTTTT
j_gene: TRBJ2-7; d_gene: TRBD2; abundance: NA; v_gene: TRBV7-6; CDR3aa: CASSPLADSYEQYF; CDR3nt: TGTGCCAGCAGCCCCCTAGCGGACTCCTACGAGCAGTACTTC
j_gene: TRBJ1-3; d_gene: NA; abundance: few; v_gene: TRBV18; CDR3aa: CASSPTSGISGNTIYF; CDR3nt: TGTGCCAGCTCACCTACGTCGGGGATCTCTGGAAACACCATATATTTT
j_gene: TRBJ2-3; d_gene: TRBD2; abundance: few; v_gene: TRBV13; CDR3aa: CASSLPPAGGPGTQYF; CDR3nt: TGTGCCAGCAGCTTACCGCCGGCGGGGGGGCCAGGTACGCAGTATTTT
j_gene: TRBJ1-2; d_gene: TRBD1; abundance: NA; v_gene: TRBV5-5; CDR3aa: CASSLGTAPNYGYTF; CDR3nt: TGTGCCAGCAGCCTCGGGACAGCTCCTAACTATGGCTACACCTTC
j_gene: TRBJ1-5; d_gene: TRBD1; abundance: NA; v_gene: TRBV6-1; CDR3aa: CASSQGAQRGQPQHF; CDR3nt: TGTGCCAGCAGCCAGGGGGCGCAGAGGGGTCAGCCCCAGCATTTT
j_gene: TRBJ2-7; d_gene: NA; abundance: NA; v_gene: TRBV7-9; CDR3aa: CASSLAALVDRTYEQYF; CDR3nt: TGTGCCAGCAGCTTAGCAGCCCTGGTGGACAGAACCTACGAGCAGTACTTC
j_gene: TRBJ1-1; d_gene: NA; abundance: NA; v_gene: TRBV7-9; CDR3aa: CASSWERGKWTEAFF; CDR3nt: TGTGCCAGCAGCTGGGAAAGGGGGAAATGGACTGAAGCTTTCTTT
j_gene: TRBJ1-2; d_gene: TRBD1; abundance: NA; v_gene: TRBV5-4; CDR3aa: CASTTGGFGYGYTF; CDR3nt: TGTGCCAGCACGACAGGGGGCTTTGGCTATGGCTACACCTTC
j_gene: TRBJ1-6; d_gene: NA; abundance: once; v_gene: TRBV30; CDR3aa: CAWRYSIRQNSPLHF; CDR3nt: TGTGCCTGGAGGTATTCTATCAGACAAAATTCACCCCTCCACTTT
j_gene: TRBJ1-2; d_gene: TRBD1; abundance: few; v_gene: TRBV29-1; CDR3aa: CSVVDRAGYGYTF; CDR3nt: TGCAGCGTTGTGGACAGGGCGGGCTATGGCTACACCTTC
j_gene: TRBJ2-2; d_gene: NA; abundance: once; v_gene: TRBV27; CDR3aa: CASSFQVLTTGELFF; CDR3nt: TGTGCCAGCAGTTTCCAGGTGTTAACAACCGGGGAGCTGTTTTTT
j_gene: TRBJ2-5; d_gene: NA; abundance: NA; v_gene: TRBV4-2; CDR3aa: CASSQDPWGPGETQYF; CDR3nt: TGTGCCAGCAGCCAAGATCCCTGGGGGCCCGGAGAGACCCAGTACTTC
j_gene: TRBJ2-5; d_gene: TRBD2; abundance: NA; v_gene: TRBV6-5; CDR3aa: CASSYPDSGGPRTQYF; CDR3nt: TGTGCCAGCAGTTACCCAGATAGCGGGGGCCCCAGGACCCAGTACTTC
j_gene: TRBJ2-7; d_gene: NA; abundance: NA; v_gene: TRBV2; CDR3aa: CASSVISSYEQYF; CDR3nt: TGTGCCAGCAGTGTTATCAGCTCCTACGAGCAGTACTTC
j_gene: TRBJ2-7; d_gene: NA; abundance: NA; v_gene: TRBV18; CDR3aa: CASSQLGLPEQYF; CDR3nt: TGTGCCAGCTCACAGCTTGGACTACCCGAGCAGTACTTC
j_gene: TRBJ2-5; d_gene: TRBD2; abundance: NA; v_gene: TRBV28; CDR3aa: CASSLRSGGAADQETQYF; CDR3nt: TGTGCCAGCAGTTTACGTAGCGGGGGGGCCGCGGACCAAGAGACCCAGTACTTC
j_gene: TRBJ2-3; d_gene: NA; abundance: NA; v_gene: TRBV5-8; CDR3aa: CASSKKMKTGSTDTQYF; CDR3nt: TGTGCCAGCAGCAAAAAAATGAAAACAGGGAGCACAGATACGCAGTATTTT
j_gene: TRBJ2-5; d_gene: TRBD2; abundance: NA; v_gene: TRBV5-5; CDR3aa: CASSLEPSGGAETQYF; CDR3nt: TGTGCCAGCAGCTTGGAACCTAGCGGGGGGGCAGAGACCCAGTACTTC
j_gene: TRBJ1-2; d_gene: NA; abundance: NA; v_gene: TRBV7-9; CDR3aa: CASSLSERQGLYGYTF; CDR3nt: TGTGCCAGCAGCTTATCGGAACGCCAGGGGCTCTATGGCTACACCTTC
j_gene: TRBJ2-3; d_gene: NA; abundance: few; v_gene: TRBV9; CDR3aa: CASSRGAGTSTDTQYF; CDR3nt: TGTGCCAGCAGCCGCGGGGCTGGGACCAGCACAGATACGCAGTATTTT